The rows below give T cell receptor beta chains drawn from one sample of a study of blood T cell repertoires in COVID-19. The assay was immunoSEQ multiplex PCR, and TCRdb's table has in-frame clones only and misses some. The sample has roughly 70,000 clones; around 80% are singletons. Source material: peripheral blood. These receptors originate from a man between 65 and 85 years old who had recovered from COVID-19. CDR3s include the opening cysteine and the closing phenylalanine or tryptophan. Fields, in order: J gene, V gene, clone size, D gene, CDR3 protein, CDR3 DNA. A D gene is named only where the DNA matches it firmly. Expanded clones are given a class, and other clones once, few, many or no size at all.

J gene: TRBJ2-1
V gene: TRBV7-9
clone size: .
D gene: TRBD2
CDR3 protein: CAGLAGAYNEQFF
CDR3 DNA: TGTGCCGGACTAGCGGGAGCCTACAATGAGCAGTTCTTC

J gene: TRBJ1-1
V gene: TRBV6-5
clone size: .
D gene: TRBD1
CDR3 protein: CASSSAPGGRYTEAFF
CDR3 DNA: TGTGCCAGCAGTTCCGCCCCAGGGGGTCGATACACTGAAGCTTTCTTT

J gene: TRBJ2-7
V gene: TRBV18
clone size: once
D gene: .
CDR3 protein: CASSPQEGISYEQYF
CDR3 DNA: TGTGCCAGCTCACCACAGGAGGGGATCTCCTACGAGCAGTACTTC

J gene: TRBJ1-2
V gene: TRBV7-2
clone size: .
D gene: TRBD1
CDR3 protein: CASSTGQGGGYTF
CDR3 DNA: TGTGCCAGCAGCACGGGACAGGGGGGAGGCTACACCTTC

J gene: TRBJ2-7
V gene: TRBV5-1
clone size: .
D gene: TRBD1
CDR3 protein: CASSHAPGRGLYEQYF
CDR3 DNA: TGCGCCAGCAGCCATGCCCCGGGCAGGGGGTTGTACGAGCAGTACTTC

J gene: TRBJ1-5
V gene: TRBV2
clone size: .
D gene: TRBD1
CDR3 protein: CASSANRGLGQPQHF
CDR3 DNA: TGTGCCAGCAGTGCTAACAGGGGGCTGGGACAGCCCCAGCATTTT

J gene: TRBJ1-6
V gene: TRBV6-6
clone size: .
D gene: TRBD1
CDR3 protein: CASSPGTVNSPLHF
CDR3 DNA: TGTGCCAGCAGCCCCGGGACAGTTAATTCACCCCTCCACTTT

J gene: TRBJ2-5
V gene: TRBV28
clone size: .
D gene: TRBD2
CDR3 protein: CASRTRLAGDQETQYF
CDR3 DNA: TGTGCCAGCAGGACAAGACTAGCGGGGGACCAAGAGACCCAGTACTTC

J gene: TRBJ2-3
V gene: TRBV28
clone size: .
D gene: TRBD1
CDR3 protein: CASTNGQARTDTQYF
CDR3 DNA: TGTGCCAGCACCAACGGACAGGCCCGCACAGATACGCAGTATTTT

J gene: TRBJ2-5
V gene: TRBV18
clone size: .
D gene: .
CDR3 protein: CASSWRRQETQYF
CDR3 DNA: TGTGCCAGCTCTTGGAGGAGACAAGAGACCCAGTACTTC

J gene: TRBJ1-2
V gene: TRBV29-1
clone size: .
D gene: TRBD1
CDR3 protein: CSVESTGEVESDYGYTF
CDR3 DNA: TGCAGCGTTGAATCGACAGGGGAGGTAGAATCTGACTATGGCTACACCTTC

J gene: TRBJ2-2
V gene: TRBV28
clone size: .
D gene: .
CDR3 protein: CASSLAGVNTGELFF
CDR3 DNA: TGTGCCAGCAGTTTGGCCGGGGTCAACACCGGGGAGCTGTTTTTT

J gene: TRBJ2-1
V gene: TRBV19
clone size: .
D gene: TRBD2
CDR3 protein: CASSSAGYEQFF
CDR3 DNA: TGTGCCAGTAGTTCAGCGGGGTATGAGCAGTTCTTC

J gene: TRBJ2-5
V gene: TRBV3-1/TRBV3-2
clone size: .
D gene: TRBD2
CDR3 protein: CASSQGPLLAGAVETQYF
CDR3 DNA: TGTGCCAGCAGCCAAGGCCCACTACTAGCGGGAGCTGTGGAGACCCAGTACTTC

J gene: TRBJ2-1
V gene: TRBV7-3
clone size: .
D gene: .
CDR3 protein: CASSLQGLYNEQFF
CDR3 DNA: TGTGCCAGCAGCTTACAGGGCCTTTACAATGAGCAGTTCTTC

J gene: TRBJ1-1
V gene: TRBV7-9
clone size: .
D gene: TRBD1
CDR3 protein: CASSVGQLNTEAFF
CDR3 DNA: TGTGCCAGCAGCGTGGGACAGCTGAACACTGAAGCTTTCTTT

J gene: TRBJ2-2
V gene: TRBV18
clone size: .
D gene: .
CDR3 protein: CASSPNWGAGSTGELFF
CDR3 DNA: TGTGCCAGCTCACCGAATTGGGGAGCGGGCTCCACCGGGGAGCTGTTTTTT

J gene: TRBJ1-5
V gene: TRBV6-2/TRBV6-3
clone size: .
D gene: .
CDR3 protein: CASSYIGGNQPQHF
CDR3 DNA: TGTGCCAGCAGTTACATCGGGGGGAATCAGCCCCAGCATTTT

J gene: TRBJ2-5
V gene: TRBV5-5
clone size: .
D gene: TRBD2
CDR3 protein: CASSLAYVTSGETQYF
CDR3 DNA: TGTGCCAGCAGCTTGGCATACGTGACTAGCGGAGAGACCCAGTACTTC

J gene: TRBJ1-3
V gene: TRBV10-3
clone size: .
D gene: .
CDR3 protein: CAISGVVTGNTIYF
CDR3 DNA: TGTGCCATCAGTGGTGTTGTTACTGGAAACACCATATATTTT

J gene: TRBJ2-7
V gene: TRBV28
clone size: .
D gene: TRBD1
CDR3 protein: CASRRYLGGVSPGEQYF
CDR3 DNA: TGTGCCAGCAGGCGGTACTTAGGGGGCGTTTCTCCGGGGGAGCAGTACTTC

J gene: TRBJ1-3
V gene: TRBV6-1
clone size: .
D gene: .
CDR3 protein: CASSEFSGSGNTIYF
CDR3 DNA: TGTGCCAGCAGTGAATTCTCAGGGTCAGGAAACACCATATATTTT

J gene: TRBJ2-1
V gene: TRBV5-1
clone size: .
D gene: TRBD1
CDR3 protein: CASSLVTGQMYNEQFF
CDR3 DNA: TGCGCCAGCAGCTTGGTAACGGGACAGATGTACAATGAGCAGTTCTTC

J gene: TRBJ2-1
V gene: TRBV6-5
clone size: medium-sized
D gene: .
CDR3 protein: CASTAIHEQFF
CDR3 DNA: TGTGCCAGCACTGCGATCCATGAGCAGTTCTTC

J gene: TRBJ2-7
V gene: TRBV7-2
clone size: .
D gene: TRBD1
CDR3 protein: CASTPDRGRLEQYF
CDR3 DNA: TGTGCCAGCACTCCGGACAGGGGGCGTCTCGAGCAGTACTTC

J gene: TRBJ2-3
V gene: TRBV18
clone size: .
D gene: .
CDR3 protein: CASSPRSRDVTDTQYF
CDR3 DNA: TGTGCCAGCTCACCAAGATCCAGGGATGTCACAGATACGCAGTATTTT

J gene: TRBJ1-2
V gene: TRBV5-4
clone size: few
D gene: .
CDR3 protein: CASSLADYGYTF
CDR3 DNA: TGTGCCAGCAGCTTGGCAGACTATGGCTACACCTTC

J gene: TRBJ2-2
V gene: TRBV28
clone size: .
D gene: .
CDR3 protein: CASSLFGGRSQNTGELFF
CDR3 DNA: TGTGCCAGCAGTTTGTTCGGCGGCAGATCCCAAAACACCGGGGAGCTGTTTTTT

J gene: TRBJ1-6
V gene: TRBV6-2/TRBV6-3
clone size: .
D gene: .
CDR3 protein: CASSYPPRRDNSPLHF
CDR3 DNA: TGTGCCAGCAGTTATCCCCCTCGGCGGGATAATTCACCCCTCCACTTT

J gene: TRBJ2-3
V gene: TRBV7-2
clone size: .
D gene: TRBD2
CDR3 protein: CASTGLAGAEDTQYF
CDR3 DNA: TGTGCCAGCACCGGACTAGCGGGGGCCGAAGATACGCAGTATTTT

J gene: TRBJ1-1
V gene: TRBV4-1
clone size: .
D gene: .
CDR3 protein: CASRSPMNTEAFF
CDR3 DNA: TGCGCCAGCAGGAGCCCCATGAACACTGAAGCTTTCTTT

J gene: TRBJ1-4
V gene: TRBV6-1
clone size: .
D gene: .
CDR3 protein: CASTIGGATNEKLFF
CDR3 DNA: TGTGCCAGCACCATCGGCGGGGCAACTAATGAAAAACTGTTTTTT

J gene: TRBJ2-1
V gene: TRBV6-6
clone size: .
D gene: TRBD1
CDR3 protein: CASTGQGYNEQFF
CDR3 DNA: TGTGCCAGCACGGGACAGGGGTACAATGAGCAGTTCTTC

J gene: TRBJ2-2
V gene: TRBV19
clone size: .
D gene: .
CDR3 protein: CASSSGARRGTGELFF
CDR3 DNA: TGTGCCAGTAGTAGCGGGGCCAGAAGGGGCACCGGGGAGCTGTTTTTT

J gene: TRBJ1-1
V gene: TRBV29-1
clone size: .
D gene: .
CDR3 protein: CSAIGTGLVNTEAFF
CDR3 DNA: TGCAGCGCAATCGGAACAGGGTTGGTGAACACTGAAGCTTTCTTT

J gene: TRBJ1-3
V gene: TRBV29-1
clone size: few
D gene: .
CDR3 protein: CSVVQTMGGNTIYF
CDR3 DNA: TGCAGCGTCGTACAGACTATGGGTGGAAACACCATATATTTT

J gene: TRBJ1-2
V gene: TRBV29-1
clone size: .
D gene: .
CDR3 protein: CSVGAPDRGYTF
CDR3 DNA: TGCAGCGTTGGGGCCCCCGACAGGGGCTACACCTTC

J gene: TRBJ2-3
V gene: TRBV2
clone size: .
D gene: .
CDR3 protein: CASALAFRTDTQYF
CDR3 DNA: TGTGCCAGCGCTCTAGCCTTTCGCACAGATACGCAGTATTTT

J gene: TRBJ2-3
V gene: TRBV5-1
clone size: .
D gene: .
CDR3 protein: CASSIMRGSTDTQYF
CDR3 DNA: TGCGCCAGCAGCATTATGCGCGGGAGCACAGATACGCAGTATTTT

J gene: TRBJ2-5
V gene: TRBV20-1
clone size: .
D gene: TRBD2
CDR3 protein: CSASGGLVVGQETQYF
CDR3 DNA: TGCAGTGCTAGTGGTGGACTAGTAGTCGGTCAAGAGACCCAGTACTTC

J gene: TRBJ1-5
V gene: TRBV7-8
clone size: .
D gene: .
CDR3 protein: CASSLGRVENQPQHF
CDR3 DNA: TGTGCCAGCAGCTTAGGCAGGGTTGAGAATCAGCCCCAGCATTTT